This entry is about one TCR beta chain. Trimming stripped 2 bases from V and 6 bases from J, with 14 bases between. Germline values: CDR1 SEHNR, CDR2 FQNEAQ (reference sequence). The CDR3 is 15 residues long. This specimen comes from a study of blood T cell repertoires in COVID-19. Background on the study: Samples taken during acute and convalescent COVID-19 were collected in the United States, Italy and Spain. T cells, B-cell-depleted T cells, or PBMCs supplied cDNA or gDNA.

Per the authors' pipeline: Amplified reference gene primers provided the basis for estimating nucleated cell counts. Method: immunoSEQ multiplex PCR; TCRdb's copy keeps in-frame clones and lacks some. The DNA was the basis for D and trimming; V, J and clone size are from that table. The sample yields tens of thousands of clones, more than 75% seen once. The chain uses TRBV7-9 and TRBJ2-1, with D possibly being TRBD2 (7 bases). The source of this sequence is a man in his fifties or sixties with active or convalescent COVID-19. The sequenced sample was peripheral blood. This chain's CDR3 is CASSLSGGRINEQFF. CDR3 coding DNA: TGTGCCAGCAGCTTATCGGGGGGCCGTATCAATGAGCAGTTCTTC. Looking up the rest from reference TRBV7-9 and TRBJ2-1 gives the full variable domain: DTGVSQNPRHKITKRGQNVTFRCDPISEHNRLYWYRQTLGQGPEFLTYFQNEAQLEKSRLLSDRFSAERPKGSFSTLEIQRTEQGDSAMYLCASSLSGGRINEQFFGPGTRLTVL.